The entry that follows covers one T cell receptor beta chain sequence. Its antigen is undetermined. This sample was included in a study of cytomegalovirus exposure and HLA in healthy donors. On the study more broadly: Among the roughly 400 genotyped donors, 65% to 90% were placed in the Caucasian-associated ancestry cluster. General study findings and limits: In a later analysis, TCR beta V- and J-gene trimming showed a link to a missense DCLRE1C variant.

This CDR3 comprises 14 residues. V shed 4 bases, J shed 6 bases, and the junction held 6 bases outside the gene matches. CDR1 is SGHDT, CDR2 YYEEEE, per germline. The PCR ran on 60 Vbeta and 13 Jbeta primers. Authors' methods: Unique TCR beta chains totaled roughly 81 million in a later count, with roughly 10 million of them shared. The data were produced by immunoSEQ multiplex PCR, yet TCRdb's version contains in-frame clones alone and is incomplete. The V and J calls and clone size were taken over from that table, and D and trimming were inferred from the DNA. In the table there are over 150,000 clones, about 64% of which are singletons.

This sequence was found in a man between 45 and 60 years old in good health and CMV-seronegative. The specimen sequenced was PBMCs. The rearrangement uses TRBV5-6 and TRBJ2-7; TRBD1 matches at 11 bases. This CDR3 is CASSPGQGVGEQYF. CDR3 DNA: TGTGCCAGCAGCCCGGGACAGGGGGTCGGCGAGCAGTACTTC.